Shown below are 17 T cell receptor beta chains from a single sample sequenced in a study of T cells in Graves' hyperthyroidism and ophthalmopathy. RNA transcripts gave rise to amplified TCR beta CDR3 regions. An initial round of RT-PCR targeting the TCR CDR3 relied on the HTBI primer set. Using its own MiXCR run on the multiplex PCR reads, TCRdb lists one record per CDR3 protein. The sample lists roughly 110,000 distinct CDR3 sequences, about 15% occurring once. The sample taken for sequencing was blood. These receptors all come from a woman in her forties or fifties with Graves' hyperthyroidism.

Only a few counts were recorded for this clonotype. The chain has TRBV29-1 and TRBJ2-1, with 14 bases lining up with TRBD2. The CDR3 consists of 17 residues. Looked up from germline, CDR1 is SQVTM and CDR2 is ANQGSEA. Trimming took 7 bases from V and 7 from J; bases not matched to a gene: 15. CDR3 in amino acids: CSAGGTSGSTWANEQFF. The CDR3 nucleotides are TGCAGCGCCGGCGGGACTAGCGGGAGTACGTGGGCAAATGAGCAGTTCTTC.

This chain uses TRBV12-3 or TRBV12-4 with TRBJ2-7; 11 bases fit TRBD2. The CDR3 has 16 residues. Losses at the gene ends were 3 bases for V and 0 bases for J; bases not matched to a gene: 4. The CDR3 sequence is CASSFRLAGSSYEQYF. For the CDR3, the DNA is TGTGCCAGCAGTTTCCGACTAGCGGGGTCCTCCTACGAGCAGTACTTC.

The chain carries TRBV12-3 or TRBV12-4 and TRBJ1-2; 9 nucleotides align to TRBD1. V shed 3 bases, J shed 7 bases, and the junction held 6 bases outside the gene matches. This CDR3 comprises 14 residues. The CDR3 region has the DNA TGTGCCAGCAGTTTGATACAGGGGGCGGTTGGCTACACCTTC. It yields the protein CASSLIQGAVGYTF.

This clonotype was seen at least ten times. Here the CDR3 reads CSARGLVLGDTQYF. The CDR3, as DNA: TGCAGTGCTAGGGGACTAGTTCTCGGAGATACGCAGTATTTT. V usage is TRBV20-1 and J usage is TRBJ2-3, with 8 bases that match TRBD2. The CDR3 runs 14 residues. J lost 5 bases, V lost 3 bases, and 7 bases had no gene match. The germline V gene has CDR1 DFQATT and CDR2 SNEGSKA (reference sequence).

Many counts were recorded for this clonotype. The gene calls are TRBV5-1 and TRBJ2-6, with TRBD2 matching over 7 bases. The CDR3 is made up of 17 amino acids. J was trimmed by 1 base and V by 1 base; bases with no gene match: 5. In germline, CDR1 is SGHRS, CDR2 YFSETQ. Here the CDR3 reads CASSLQGGRSGANVLTF. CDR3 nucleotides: TGCGCCAGCAGCTTGCAGGGAGGGCGGTCTGGGGCCAACGTCCTGACTTTC. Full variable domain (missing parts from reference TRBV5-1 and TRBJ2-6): KAGVTQTPRYLIKTRGQQVTLSCSPISGHRSVSWYQQTPGQGLQFLFEYFSETQRNKGNFPGRFSGRQFSNSRSEMNVSTLELGDSALYLCASSLQGGRSGANVLTFGAGSRLTVL.

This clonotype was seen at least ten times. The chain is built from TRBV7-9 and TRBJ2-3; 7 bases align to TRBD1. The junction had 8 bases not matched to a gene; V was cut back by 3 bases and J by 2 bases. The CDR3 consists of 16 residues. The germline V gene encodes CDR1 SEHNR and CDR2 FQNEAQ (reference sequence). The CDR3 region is CASSFRRGPATDTQYF. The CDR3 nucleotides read TGTGCCAGCAGCTTCCGAAGGGGGCCCGCCACAGATACGCAGTATTTT.

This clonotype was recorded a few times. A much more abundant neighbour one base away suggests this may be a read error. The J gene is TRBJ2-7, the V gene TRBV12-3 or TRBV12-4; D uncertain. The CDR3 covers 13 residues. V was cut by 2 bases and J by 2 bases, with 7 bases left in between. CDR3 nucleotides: TGTGCCAGCAGTTTACAGCAGGCCTACGAGCAGTACTTC. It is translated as CASSLQQAYEQYF.

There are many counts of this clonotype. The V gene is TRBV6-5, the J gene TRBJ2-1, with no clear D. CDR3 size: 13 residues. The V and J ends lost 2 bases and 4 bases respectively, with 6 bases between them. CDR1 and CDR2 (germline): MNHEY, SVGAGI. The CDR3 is CASSYKGYNEQFF. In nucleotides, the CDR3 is TGTGCCAGCAGTTACAAAGGGTACAATGAGCAGTTCTTC.

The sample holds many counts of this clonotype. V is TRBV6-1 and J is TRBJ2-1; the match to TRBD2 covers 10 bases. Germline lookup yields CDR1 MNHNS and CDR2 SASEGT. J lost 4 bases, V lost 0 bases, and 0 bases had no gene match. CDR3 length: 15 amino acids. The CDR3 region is CASSEAAGGYNEQFF. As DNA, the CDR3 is TGTGCCAGCAGTGAAGCAGCGGGAGGGTACAATGAGCAGTTCTTC.

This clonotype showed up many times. CDR3 DNA: TGTGCCAGCAAGAACTTTCAGGGGGCTGGCTCTTTCTATGGCTACACCTTC. Translated, it gives CASKNFQGAGSFYGYTF. V and J are TRBV6-1 and TRBJ1-2, with TRBD1 matching over 8 bases. With 7 bases clipped from V and 4 bases from J, the junction kept 17 bases outside the gene matches. Germline CDR1 reads MNHNS; CDR2 reads SASEGT. This CDR3 comprises 17 residues.

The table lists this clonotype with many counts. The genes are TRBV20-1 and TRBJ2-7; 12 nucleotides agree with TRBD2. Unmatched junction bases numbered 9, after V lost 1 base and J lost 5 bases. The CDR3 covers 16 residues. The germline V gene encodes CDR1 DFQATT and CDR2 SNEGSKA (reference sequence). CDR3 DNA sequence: TGCAGTGCTAGAGTGGCTAGCGGGAGGGCCCGGAACGAGCAGTACTTC. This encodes CSARVASGRARNEQYF.

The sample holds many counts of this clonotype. In DNA form, the CDR3 reads TGTGCCAGCAAACAAGGGGGCTCCAGCTCCTACGAGCAGTACGTC. Translating gives CASKQGGSSSYEQYV. This sequence joins TRBV27 and TRBJ2-7; 7 positions agree with TRBD1. The V and J ends lost 7 bases and 0 bases, in that order; junction bases with no gene match: 9. CDR3 size: 15 residues. Germline-derived CDR1 and CDR2 are MNHEY and SMNVEV (reference sequence).

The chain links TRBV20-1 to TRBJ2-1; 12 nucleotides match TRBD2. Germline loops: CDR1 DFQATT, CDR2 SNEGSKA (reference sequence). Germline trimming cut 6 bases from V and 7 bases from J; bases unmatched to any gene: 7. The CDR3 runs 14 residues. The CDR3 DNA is TGCAGTGCCCTTACTAGCGGGAGGCTGAATGAGCAGTTCTTC. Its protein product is CSALTSGRLNEQFF.

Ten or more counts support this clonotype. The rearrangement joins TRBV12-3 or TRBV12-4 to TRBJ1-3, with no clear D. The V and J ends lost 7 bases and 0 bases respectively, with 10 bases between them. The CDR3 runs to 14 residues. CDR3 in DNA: TGTGCCAGCAAGATCAGGCTCTCTGGAAACACCATATATTTT. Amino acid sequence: CASKIRLSGNTIYF.

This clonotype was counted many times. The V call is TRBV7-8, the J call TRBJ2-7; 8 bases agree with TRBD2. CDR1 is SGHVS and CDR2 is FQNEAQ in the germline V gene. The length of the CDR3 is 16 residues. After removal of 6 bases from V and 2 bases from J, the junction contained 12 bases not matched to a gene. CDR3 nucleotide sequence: TGTGCCAGCAGACTAGAGGGCGGGGGGCGGACCTACGAGCAGTACTTC. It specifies CASRLEGGGRTYEQYF.

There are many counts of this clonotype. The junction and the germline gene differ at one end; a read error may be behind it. CDR3: CASREGGNSNYGYTF. As DNA, the CDR3 is TGTGCCAGCAGGGAAGGGGGGAATTCTAACTATGGCTACACCTTC. This chain connects TRBV2 to TRBJ1-2; D might be TRBD1 (6 bases). The CDR3 sequence is 15 residues long. Germline assignment: CDR1 SNHLY and CDR2 FYNNEI.

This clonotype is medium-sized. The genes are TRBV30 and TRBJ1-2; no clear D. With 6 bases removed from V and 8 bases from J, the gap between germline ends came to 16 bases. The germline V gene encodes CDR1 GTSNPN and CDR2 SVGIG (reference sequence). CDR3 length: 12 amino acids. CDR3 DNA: TGTGCCTGCTTTTTTCAACGGGAAGGCTACACCTTC. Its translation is CACFFQREGYTF.